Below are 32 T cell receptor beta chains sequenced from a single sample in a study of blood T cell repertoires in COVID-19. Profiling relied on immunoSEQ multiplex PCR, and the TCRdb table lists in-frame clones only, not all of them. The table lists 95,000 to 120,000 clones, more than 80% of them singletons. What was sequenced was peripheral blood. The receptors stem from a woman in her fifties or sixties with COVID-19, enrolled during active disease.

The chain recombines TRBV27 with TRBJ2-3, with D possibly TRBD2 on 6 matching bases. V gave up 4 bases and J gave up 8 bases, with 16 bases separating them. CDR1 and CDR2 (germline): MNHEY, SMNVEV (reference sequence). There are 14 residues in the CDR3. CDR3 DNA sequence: TGTGCCAGCAGTTCCGGGTCCACCGGGAGTACGCAGTATTTT. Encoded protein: CASSSGSTGSTQYF.

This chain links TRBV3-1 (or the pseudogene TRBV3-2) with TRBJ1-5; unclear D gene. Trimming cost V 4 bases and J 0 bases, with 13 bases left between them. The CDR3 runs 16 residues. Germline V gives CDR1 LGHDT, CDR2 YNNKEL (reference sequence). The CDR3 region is CASSLNSGVSNQPQHF. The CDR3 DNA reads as TGTGCCAGCAGCCTCAACTCCGGGGTTAGCAATCAGCCCCAGCATTTT.

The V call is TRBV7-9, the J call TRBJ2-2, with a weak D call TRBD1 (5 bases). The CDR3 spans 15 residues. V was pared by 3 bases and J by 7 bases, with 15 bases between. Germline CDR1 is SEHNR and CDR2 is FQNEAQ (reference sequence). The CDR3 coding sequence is TGTGCCAGCAGCTTCCAGGCAGGGATAATCGGGGAGCTGTTTTTT. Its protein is CASSFQAGIIGELFF.

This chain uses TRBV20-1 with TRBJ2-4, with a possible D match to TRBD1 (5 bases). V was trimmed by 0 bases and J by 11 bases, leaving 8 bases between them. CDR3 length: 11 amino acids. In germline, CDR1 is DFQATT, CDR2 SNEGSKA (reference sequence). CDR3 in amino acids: CSARDLRVQYF. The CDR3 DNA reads TGCAGTGCTAGAGATCTCAGGGTTCAGTACTTC.

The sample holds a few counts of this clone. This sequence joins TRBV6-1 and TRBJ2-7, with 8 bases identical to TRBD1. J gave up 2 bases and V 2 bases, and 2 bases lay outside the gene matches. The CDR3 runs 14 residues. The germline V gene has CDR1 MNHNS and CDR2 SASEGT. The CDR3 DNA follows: TGTGCCAGCAGTGAACAGGGACAGGCCTACGAGCAGTACTTC. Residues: CASSEQGQAYEQYF.

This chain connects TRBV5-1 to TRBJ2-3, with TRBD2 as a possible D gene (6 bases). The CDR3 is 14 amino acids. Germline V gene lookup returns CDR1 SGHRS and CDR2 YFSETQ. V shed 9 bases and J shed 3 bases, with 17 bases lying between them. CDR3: CATQIRGKTDTQYF. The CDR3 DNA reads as TGCGCCACCCAAATCCGGGGGAAGACAGATACGCAGTATTTT.

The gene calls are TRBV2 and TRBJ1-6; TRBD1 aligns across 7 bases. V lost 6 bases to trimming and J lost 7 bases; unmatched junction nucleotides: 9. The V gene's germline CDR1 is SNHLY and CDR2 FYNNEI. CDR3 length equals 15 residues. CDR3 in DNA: TGTGCCAGCAGCCACACAGACAGGGCCAATTCACCCCTCCACTTT. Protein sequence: CASSHTDRANSPLHF.

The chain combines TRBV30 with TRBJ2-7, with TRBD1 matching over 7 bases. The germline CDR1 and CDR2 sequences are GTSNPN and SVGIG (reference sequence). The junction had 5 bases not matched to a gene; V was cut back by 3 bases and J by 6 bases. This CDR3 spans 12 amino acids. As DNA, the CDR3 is TGTGCCTGGAGGACAGGGTACGGCGAGCAGTACTTC. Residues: CAWRTGYGEQYF. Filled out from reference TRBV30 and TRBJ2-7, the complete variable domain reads SQTIHQWPATLVQPVGSPLSLECTVEGTSNPNLYWYRQAAGRGLQLLFYSVGIGQISSEVPQNLSASRPQDRQFILSSKKLLLSDSGFYLCAWRTGYGEQYFGPGTRLTVT.

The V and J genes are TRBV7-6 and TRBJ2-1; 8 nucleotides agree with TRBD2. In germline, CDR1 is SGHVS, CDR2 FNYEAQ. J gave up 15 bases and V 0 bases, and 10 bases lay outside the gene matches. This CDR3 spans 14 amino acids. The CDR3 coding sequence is TGTGCCAGCAGCTTAGCGGGACTAGATCGTTCTCGGTTCTTC. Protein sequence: CASSLAGLDRSRFF.

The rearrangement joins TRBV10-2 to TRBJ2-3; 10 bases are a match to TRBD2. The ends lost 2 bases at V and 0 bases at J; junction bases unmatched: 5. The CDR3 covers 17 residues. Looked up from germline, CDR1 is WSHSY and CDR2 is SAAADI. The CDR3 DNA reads TGCGCCAGCAGTGAGCCCGGACTAGCGGCTAGCACAGATACGCAGTATTTT. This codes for CASSEPGLAASTDTQYF.

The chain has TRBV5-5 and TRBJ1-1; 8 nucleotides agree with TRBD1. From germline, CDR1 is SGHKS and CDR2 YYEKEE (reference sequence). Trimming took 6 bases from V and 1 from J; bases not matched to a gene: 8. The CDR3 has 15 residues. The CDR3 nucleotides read TGTGCCAGCAACCGACAGGGGAGCCGGAACACTGAAGCTTTCTTT. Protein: CASNRQGSRNTEAFF.

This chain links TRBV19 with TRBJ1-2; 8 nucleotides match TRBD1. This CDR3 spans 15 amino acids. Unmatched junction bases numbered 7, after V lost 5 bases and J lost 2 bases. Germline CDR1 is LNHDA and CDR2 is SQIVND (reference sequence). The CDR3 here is CASSSRTGWNYGYTF. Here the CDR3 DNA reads TGTGCCAGTAGTTCCCGGACAGGGTGGAACTATGGCTACACCTTC. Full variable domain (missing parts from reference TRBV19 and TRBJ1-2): DGGITQSPKYLFRKEGQNVTLSCEQNLNHDAMYWYRQDPGQGLRLIYYSQIVNDFQKGDIAEGYSVSREKKESFPLTVTSAQKNPTAFYLCASSSRTGWNYGYTFGSGTRLTVV.

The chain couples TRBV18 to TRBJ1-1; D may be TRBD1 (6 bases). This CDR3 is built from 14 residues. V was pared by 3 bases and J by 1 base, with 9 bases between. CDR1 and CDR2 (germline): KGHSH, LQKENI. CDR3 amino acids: CASSPGGANTEAFF. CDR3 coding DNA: TGTGCCAGCTCACCGGGGGGGGCGAACACTGAAGCTTTCTTT.

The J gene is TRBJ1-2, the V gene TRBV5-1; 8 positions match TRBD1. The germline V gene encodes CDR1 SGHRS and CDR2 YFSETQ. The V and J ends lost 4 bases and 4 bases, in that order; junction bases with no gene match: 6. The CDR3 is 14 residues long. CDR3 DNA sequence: TGCGCCAGCAGCCAAGGACAGGGAGGCTATGGCTACACCTTC. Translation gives CASSQGQGGYGYTF.

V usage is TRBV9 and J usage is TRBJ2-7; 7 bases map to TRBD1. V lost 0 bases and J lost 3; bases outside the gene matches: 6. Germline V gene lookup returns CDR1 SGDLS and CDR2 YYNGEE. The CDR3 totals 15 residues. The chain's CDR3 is CASSVGGTVDYEQYF. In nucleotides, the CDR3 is TGTGCCAGCAGCGTAGGAGGGACAGTAGACTACGAGCAGTACTTC.

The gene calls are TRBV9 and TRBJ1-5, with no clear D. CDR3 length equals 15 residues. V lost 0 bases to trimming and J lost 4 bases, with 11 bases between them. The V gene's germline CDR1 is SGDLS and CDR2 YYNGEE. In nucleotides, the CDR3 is TGTGCCAGCAGCGTAGCTCCCTCCGGGAATCAGCCCCAGCATTTT. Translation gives CASSVAPSGNQPQHF. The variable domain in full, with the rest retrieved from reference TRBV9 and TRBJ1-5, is DSGVTQTPKHLITATGQRVTLRCSPRSGDLSVYWYQQSLDQGLQFLIQYYNGEERAKGNILERFSAQQFPDLHSELNLSSLELGDSALYFCASSVAPSGNQPQHFGDGTRLSIL.

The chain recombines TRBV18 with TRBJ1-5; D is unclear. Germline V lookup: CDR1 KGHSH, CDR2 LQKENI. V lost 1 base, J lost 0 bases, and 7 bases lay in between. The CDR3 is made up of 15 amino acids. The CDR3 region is CASSPRQDSNQPQHF. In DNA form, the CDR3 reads TGTGCCAGCTCACCACGGCAGGATAGCAATCAGCCCCAGCATTTT.

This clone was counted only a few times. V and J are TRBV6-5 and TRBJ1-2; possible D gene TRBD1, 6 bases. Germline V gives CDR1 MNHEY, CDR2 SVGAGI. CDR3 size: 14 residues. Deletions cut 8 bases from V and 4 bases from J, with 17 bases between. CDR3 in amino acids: CASYETTGIYGYTF. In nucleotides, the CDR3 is TGTGCCAGCTATGAGACCACAGGGATCTATGGCTACACCTTC.

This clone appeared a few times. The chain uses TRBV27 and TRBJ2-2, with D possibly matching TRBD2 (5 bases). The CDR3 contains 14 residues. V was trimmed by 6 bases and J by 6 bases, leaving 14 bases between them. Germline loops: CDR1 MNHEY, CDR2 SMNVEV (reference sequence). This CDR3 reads CASSPWTGAGELFF. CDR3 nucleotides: TGTGCCAGCAGCCCCTGGACCGGGGCCGGGGAGCTGTTTTTT.

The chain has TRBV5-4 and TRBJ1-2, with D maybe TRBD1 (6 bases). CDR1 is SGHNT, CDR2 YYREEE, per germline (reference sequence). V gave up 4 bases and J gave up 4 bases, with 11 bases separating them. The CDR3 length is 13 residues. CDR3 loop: CASSETGFYGYTF. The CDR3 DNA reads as TGTGCCAGCAGCGAGACAGGATTCTATGGCTACACCTTC.

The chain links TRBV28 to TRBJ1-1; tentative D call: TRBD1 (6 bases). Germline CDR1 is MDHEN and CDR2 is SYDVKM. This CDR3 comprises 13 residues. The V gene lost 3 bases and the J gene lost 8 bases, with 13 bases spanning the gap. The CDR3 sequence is CASSLGARVEAFF. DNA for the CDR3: TGTGCCAGCAGTTTGGGGGCCAGGGTGGAAGCTTTCTTT.

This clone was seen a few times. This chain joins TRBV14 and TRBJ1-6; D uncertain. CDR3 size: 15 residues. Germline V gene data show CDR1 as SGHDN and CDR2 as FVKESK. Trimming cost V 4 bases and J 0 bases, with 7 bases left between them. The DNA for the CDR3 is TGTGCCAGCAGCCGAGGGAGCTCCTATAATTCACCCCTCCACTTT. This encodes CASSRGSSYNSPLHF. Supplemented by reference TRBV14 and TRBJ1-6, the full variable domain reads EAGVTQFPSHSVIEKGQTVTLRCDPISGHDNLYWYRRVMGKEIKFLLHFVKESKQDESGMPNNRFLAERTGGTYSTLKVQPAELEDSGVYFCASSRGSSYNSPLHFGNGTRLTVT.

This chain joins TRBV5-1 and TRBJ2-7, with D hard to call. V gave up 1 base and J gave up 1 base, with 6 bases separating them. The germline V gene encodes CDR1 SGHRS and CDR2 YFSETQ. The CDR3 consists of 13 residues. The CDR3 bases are TGCGCCAGCAGCTTGCCACAGTCCTACGAGCAGTACTTC. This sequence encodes CASSLPQSYEQYF.

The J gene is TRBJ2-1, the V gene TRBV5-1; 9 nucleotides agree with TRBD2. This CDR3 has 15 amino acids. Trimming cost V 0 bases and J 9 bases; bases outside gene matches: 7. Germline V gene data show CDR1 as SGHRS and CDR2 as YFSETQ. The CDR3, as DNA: TGCGCCAGCAGCTTGGAAGGGACTAGCTCGGGTGAGCAGTTCTTC. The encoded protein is CASSLEGTSSGEQFF.

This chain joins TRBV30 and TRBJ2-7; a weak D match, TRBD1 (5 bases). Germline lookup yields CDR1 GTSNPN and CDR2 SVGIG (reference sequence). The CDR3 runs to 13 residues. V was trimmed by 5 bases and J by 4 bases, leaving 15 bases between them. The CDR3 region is CAWLKGPEYEQYF. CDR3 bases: TGTGCCTGGTTGAAGGGGCCGGAGTACGAGCAGTACTTC.

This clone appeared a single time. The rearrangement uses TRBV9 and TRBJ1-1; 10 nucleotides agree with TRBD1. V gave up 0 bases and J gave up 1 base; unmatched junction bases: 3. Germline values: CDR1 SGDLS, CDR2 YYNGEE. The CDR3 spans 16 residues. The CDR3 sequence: CASSVGWDRGNTEAFF. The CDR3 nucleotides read TGTGCCAGCAGCGTAGGGTGGGACAGGGGGAACACTGAAGCTTTCTTT.

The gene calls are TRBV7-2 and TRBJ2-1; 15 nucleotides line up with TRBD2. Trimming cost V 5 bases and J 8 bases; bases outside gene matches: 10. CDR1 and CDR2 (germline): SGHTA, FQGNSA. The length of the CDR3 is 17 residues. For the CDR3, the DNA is TGTGCCAGCAGCGGATGGACTAGCGGGGGGGAGTTCGATGAGCAGTTCTTC. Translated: CASSGWTSGGEFDEQFF.

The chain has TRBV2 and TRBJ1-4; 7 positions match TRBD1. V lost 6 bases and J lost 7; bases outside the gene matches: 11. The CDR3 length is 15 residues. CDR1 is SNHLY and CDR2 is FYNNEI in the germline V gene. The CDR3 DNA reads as TGTGCCAGCAGCCCGAGGAGGGGGCAAGGTGAAAAACTGTTTTTT. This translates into CASSPRRGQGEKLFF. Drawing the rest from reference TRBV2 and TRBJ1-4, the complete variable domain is EPEVTQTPSHQVTQMGQEVILRCVPISNHLYFYWYRQILGQKVEFLVSFYNNEISEKSEIFDDQFSVERPDGSNFTLKIRSTKLEDSAMYFCASSPRRGQGEKLFFGSGTQLSVL.

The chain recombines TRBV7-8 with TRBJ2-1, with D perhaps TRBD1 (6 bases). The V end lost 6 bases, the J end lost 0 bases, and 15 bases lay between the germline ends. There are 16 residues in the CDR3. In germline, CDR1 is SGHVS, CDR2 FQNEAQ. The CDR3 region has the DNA TGTGCCAGCAGGCTAACCGGGACACCCTCCTACAATGAGCAGTTCTTC. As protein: CASRLTGTPSYNEQFF.

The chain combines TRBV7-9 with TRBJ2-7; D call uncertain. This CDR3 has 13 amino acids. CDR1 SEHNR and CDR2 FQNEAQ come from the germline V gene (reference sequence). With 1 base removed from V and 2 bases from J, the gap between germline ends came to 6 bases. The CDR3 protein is CASSLEPAYEQYF. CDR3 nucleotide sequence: TGTGCCAGCAGCTTAGAACCAGCCTACGAGCAGTACTTC.

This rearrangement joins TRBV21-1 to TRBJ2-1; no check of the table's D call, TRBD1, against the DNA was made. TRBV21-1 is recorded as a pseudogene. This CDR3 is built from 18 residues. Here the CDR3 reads CASSKGINPTGAYNEQFF. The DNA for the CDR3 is TGTGCCAGCAGCAAAGGGATCAATCCGACAGGGGCCTACAATGAGCAGTTCTTC.

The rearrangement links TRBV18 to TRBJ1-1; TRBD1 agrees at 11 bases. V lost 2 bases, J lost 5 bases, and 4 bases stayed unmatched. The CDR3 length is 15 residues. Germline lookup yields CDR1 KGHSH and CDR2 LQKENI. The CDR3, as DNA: TGTGCCAGCTCACCATGGGACAGGGGGAGTACTGAAGCTTTCTTT. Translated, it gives CASSPWDRGSTEAFF.